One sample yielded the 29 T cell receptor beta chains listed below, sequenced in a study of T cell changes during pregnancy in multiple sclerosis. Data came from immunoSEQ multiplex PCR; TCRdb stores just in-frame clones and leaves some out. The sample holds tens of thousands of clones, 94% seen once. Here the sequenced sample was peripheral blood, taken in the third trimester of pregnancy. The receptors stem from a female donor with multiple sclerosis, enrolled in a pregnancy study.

This chain's CDR3 is CASSRDSLTEAFF. CDR3 nucleotides: TGTGCCAGCAGTCGGGACAGCCTTACTGAAGCTTTCTTT. The gene calls are TRBV6-5 and TRBJ1-1; 7 nucleotides match TRBD1. V lost 5 bases to trimming and J lost 5 bases; unmatched junction nucleotides: 5. CDR3 length: 13 amino acids. CDR1 MNHEY and CDR2 SVGAGI come from the germline V gene.

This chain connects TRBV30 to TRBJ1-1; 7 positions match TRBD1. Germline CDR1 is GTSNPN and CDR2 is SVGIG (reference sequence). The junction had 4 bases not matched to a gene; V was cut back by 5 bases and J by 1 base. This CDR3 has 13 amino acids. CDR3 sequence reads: CAWSGGWNTEAFF. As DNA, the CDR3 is TGTGCCTGGTCAGGGGGTTGGAACACTGAAGCTTTCTTT.

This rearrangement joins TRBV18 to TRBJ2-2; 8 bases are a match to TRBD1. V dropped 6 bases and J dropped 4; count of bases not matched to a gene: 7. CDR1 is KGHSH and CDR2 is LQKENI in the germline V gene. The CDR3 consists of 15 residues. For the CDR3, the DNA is TGTGCCAGCTCGCTCGGGACAGGATCCACCGGGGAGCTGTTTTTT. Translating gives CASSLGTGSTGELFF.

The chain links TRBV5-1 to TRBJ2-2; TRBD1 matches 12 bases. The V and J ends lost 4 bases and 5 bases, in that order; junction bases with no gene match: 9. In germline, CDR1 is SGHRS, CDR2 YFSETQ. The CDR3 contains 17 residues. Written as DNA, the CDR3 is TGCGCCAGCAGCCGAGAACCGGGACAGGGGGCAACCGGGGAGCTGTTTTTT. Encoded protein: CASSREPGQGATGELFF.

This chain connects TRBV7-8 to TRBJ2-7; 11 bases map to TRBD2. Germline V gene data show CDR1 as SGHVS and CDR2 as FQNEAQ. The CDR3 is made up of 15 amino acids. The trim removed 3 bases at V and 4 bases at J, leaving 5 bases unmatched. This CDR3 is CASSFSGRGAYEQYF. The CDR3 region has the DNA TGTGCCAGCAGCTTTAGCGGGAGGGGGGCTTACGAGCAGTACTTC.

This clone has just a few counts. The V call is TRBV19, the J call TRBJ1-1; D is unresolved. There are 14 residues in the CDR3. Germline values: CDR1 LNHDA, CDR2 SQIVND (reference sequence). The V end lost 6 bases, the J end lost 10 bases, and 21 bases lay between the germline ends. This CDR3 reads CASSRSSLMIGAFF. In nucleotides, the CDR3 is TGTGCCAGTAGCCGTTCGTCTTTGATGATCGGAGCTTTCTTT.

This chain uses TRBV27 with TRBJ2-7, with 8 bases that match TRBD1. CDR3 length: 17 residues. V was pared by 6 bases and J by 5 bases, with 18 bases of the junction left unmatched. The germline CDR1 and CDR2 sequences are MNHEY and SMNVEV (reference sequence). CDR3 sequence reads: CASRPLKGQASLDEQYF. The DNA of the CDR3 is TGTGCCAGCAGACCACTCAAGGGACAGGCCTCCCTGGACGAGCAGTACTTC.

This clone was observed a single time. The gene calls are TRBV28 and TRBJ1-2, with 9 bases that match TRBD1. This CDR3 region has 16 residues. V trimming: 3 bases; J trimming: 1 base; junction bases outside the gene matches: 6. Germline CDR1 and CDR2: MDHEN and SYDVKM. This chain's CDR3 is CASSFPMGQGNYGYTF. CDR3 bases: TGTGCCAGCAGTTTCCCCATGGGACAGGGTAACTATGGCTACACCTTC.

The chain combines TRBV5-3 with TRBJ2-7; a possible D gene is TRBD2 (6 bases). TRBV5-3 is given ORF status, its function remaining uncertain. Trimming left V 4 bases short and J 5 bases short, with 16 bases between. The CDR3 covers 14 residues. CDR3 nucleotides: TGTGCCAGAAGCCCCGGGGCAGGGAGGAACGAGCAGTACTTC. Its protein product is CARSPGAGRNEQYF.

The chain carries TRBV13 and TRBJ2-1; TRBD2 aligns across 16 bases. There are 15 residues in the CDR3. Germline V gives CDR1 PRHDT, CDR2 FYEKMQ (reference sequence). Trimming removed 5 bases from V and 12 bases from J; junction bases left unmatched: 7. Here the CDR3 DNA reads TGTGCCAGCAGCCTGGGACTAGCGGGAGGGCCCTCGCAGTTCTTC. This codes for CASSLGLAGGPSQFF. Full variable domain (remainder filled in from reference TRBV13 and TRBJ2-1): AAGVIQSPRHLIKEKRETATLKCYPIPRHDTVYWYQQGPGQDPQFLISFYEKMQSDKGSIPDRFSAQQFSDYHSELNMSSLELGDSALYFCASSLGLAGGPSQFFGPGTRLTVL.

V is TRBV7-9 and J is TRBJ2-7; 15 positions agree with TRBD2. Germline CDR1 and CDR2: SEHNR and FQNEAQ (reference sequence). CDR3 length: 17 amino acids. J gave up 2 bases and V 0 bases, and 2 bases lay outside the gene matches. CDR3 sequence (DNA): TGTGCCAGCAGCTTAGCGAGGACTAGCGGGAGGGCCTACGAGCAGTACTTC. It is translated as CASSLARTSGRAYEQYF.

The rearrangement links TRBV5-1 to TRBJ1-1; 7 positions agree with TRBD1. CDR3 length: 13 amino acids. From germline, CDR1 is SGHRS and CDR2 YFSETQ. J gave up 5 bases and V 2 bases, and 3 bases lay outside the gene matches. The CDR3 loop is CASSFGRGTEAFF. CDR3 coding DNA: TGCGCCAGCAGCTTTGGCAGGGGGACTGAAGCTTTCTTT.

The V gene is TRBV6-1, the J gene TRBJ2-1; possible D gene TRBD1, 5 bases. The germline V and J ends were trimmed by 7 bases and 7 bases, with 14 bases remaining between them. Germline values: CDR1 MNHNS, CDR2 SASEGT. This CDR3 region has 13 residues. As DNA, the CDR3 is TGTGCCAGCATCTGGGCAGGGCCGAATGAGCAGTTCTTC. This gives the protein CASIWAGPNEQFF.

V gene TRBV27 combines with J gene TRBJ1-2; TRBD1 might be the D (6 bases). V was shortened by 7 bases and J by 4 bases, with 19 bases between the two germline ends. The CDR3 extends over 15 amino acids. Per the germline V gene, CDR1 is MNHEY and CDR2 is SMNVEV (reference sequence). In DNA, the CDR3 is TGTGCCAGCACCCCGGGGGGGGGCCTTGGCTATGGCTACACCTTC. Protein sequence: CASTPGGGLGYGYTF.

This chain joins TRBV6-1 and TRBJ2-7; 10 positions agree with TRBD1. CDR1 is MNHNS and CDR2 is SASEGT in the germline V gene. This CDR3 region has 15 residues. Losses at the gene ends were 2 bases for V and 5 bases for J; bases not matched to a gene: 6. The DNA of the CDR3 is TGTGCCAGCAGTGAAATATGGGACAGGGGCCACGAGCAGTACTTC. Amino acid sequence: CASSEIWDRGHEQYF.

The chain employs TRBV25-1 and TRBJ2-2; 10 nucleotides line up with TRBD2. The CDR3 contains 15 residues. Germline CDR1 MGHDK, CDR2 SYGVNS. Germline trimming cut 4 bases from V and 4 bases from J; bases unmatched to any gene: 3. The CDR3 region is CASSGLAGGTGELFF. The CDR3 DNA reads TGTGCCAGCAGTGGGTTAGCGGGAGGCACCGGGGAGCTGTTTTTT.

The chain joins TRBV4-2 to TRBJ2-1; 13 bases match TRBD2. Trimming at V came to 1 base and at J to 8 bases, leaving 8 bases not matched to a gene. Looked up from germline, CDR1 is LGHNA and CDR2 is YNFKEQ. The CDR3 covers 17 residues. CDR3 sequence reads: CASSQGDGLAGVHEQFF. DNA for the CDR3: TGTGCCAGCAGCCAAGGGGACGGACTAGCGGGAGTTCATGAGCAGTTCTTC.

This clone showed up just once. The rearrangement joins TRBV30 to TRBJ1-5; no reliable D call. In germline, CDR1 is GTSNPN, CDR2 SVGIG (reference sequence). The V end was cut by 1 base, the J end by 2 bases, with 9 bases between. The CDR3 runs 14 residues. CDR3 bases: TGTGCCTGGAGTGGATTCGAGGGCAATCAGCCCCAGCATTTT. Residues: CAWSGFEGNQPQHF.

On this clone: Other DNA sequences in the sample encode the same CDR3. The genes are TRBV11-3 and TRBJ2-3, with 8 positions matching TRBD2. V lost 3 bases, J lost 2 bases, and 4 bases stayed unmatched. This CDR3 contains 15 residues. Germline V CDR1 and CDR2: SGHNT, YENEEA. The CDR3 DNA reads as TGTGCCAGCAGCTTTCGGGAGGGCCCCACAGATACGCAGTATTTT. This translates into CASSFREGPTDTQYF.

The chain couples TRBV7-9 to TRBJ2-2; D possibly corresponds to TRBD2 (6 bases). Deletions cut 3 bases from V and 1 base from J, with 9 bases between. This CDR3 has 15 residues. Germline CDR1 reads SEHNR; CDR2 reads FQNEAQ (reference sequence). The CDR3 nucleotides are TGTGCCAGCAGCTTCGGCGGGGTGAACACCGGGGAGCTGTTTTTT. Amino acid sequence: CASSFGGVNTGELFF.

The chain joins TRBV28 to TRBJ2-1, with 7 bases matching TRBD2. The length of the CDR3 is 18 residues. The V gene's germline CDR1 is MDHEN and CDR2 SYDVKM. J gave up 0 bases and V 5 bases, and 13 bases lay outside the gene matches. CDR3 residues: CASSHSTSAANSYNEQFF. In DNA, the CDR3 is TGTGCCAGCAGTCACTCTACTAGCGCTGCTAACTCCTACAATGAGCAGTTCTTC.

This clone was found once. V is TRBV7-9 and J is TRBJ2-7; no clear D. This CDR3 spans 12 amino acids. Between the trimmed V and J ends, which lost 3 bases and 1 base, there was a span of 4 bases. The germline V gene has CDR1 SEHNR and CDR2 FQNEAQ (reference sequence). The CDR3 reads CASSFNSYEQYF. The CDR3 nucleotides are TGTGCCAGCAGCTTTAATTCCTACGAGCAGTACTTC.

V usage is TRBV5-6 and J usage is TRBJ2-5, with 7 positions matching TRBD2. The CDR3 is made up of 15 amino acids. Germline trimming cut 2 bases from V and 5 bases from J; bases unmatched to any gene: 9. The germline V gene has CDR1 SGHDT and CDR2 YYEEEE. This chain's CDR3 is CASSFPNSGLETQYF. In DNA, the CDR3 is TGTGCCAGCAGCTTTCCCAATAGCGGGCTGGAGACCCAGTACTTC.

The chain's CDR3 is CASSSGLAQETQYF. In nucleotides, the CDR3 is TGTGCCAGCAGCTCGGGACTAGCGCAAGAGACCCAGTACTTC. The chain carries TRBV7-8 and TRBJ2-5, with 10 bases aligning to TRBD2. V trimming: 4 bases; J trimming: 2 bases; junction bases outside the gene matches: 1. Germline assignment: CDR1 SGHVS and CDR2 FQNEAQ. The CDR3 loop spans 14 amino acids.

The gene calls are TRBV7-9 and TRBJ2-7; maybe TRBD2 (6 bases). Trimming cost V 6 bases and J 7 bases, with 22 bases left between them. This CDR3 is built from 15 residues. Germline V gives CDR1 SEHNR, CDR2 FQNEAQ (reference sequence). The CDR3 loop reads CASSYYSREPEEQYF. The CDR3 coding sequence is TGTGCCAGCAGTTACTACTCCCGGGAGCCGGAGGAGCAGTACTTC.

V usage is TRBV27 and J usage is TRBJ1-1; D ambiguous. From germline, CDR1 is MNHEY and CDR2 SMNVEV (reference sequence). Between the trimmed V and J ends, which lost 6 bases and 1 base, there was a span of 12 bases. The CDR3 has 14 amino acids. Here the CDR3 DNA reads TGTGCCAGCAGGCTAATAGGAGCGAACACTGAAGCTTTCTTT. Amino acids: CASRLIGANTEAFF.

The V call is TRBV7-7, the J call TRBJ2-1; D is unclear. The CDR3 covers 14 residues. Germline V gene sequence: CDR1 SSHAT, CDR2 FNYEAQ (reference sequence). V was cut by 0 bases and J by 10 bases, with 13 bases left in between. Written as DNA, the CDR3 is TGTGCCAGCAGCTTAGCCCCAAACAGCCCCGAGCAGTTCTTC. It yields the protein CASSLAPNSPEQFF.

This CDR3 is CASSLGRGNTGELFF. The CDR3 bases are TGTGCCAGCAGTTTGGGCAGGGGGAACACCGGGGAGCTGTTTTTT. The chain recombines TRBV27 with TRBJ2-2, with TRBD1 as a possible D gene (6 bases). Trimming left V 3 bases short and J 1 base short, with 9 bases between. CDR1 and CDR2 (germline): MNHEY, SMNVEV (reference sequence). The CDR3 extends over 15 amino acids.

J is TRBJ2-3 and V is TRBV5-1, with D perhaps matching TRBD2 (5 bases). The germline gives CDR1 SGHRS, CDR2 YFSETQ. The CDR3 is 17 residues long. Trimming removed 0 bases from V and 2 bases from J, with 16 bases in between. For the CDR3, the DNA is TGCGCCAGCAGCTTGGCTGGCGGAGGAAGGGCCACAGATACGCAGTATTTT. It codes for CASSLAGGGRATDTQYF.